The 20 T cell receptor beta chains in this list originate from one sample, sequenced in a study of T cells after yellow fever vaccination. TCRdb itself ran the 5' RACE reads through MiXCR, one entry per CDR3 protein. The profile shows 110,000 to 150,000 distinct CDR3 sequences, about 6.9% of them singletons. This specimen was CD4+ T cells sorted from PBMCs, taken 10 days after the yellow fever booster vaccination. The source is a man younger than 40 who received the YFV17D yellow fever vaccine.

This clonotype was recorded a few times. The chain combines TRBV4-1 with TRBJ2-2; 14 bases agree with TRBD2. This CDR3 contains 17 residues. Trimming at V came to 1 base and at J to 7 bases, leaving 5 bases not matched to a gene. Germline V gives CDR1 MGHRA, CDR2 YSYEKL. The CDR3 nucleotides are TGCGCCAGCAGCCAAGCGACTAGCGGGAGGGCCGACGGGGAGCTGTTTTTT. It codes for CASSQATSGRADGELFF.

The V call is TRBV20-1, the J call TRBJ2-1; 9 bases align to TRBD2. CDR1 is DFQATT, CDR2 SNEGSKA, per germline (reference sequence). This CDR3 has 13 amino acids. The CDR3 DNA sequence: TGCAGCGTTCTAGCGGGAAGCTACAATGAGCAGTTCTTC. Translating it yields CSVLAGSYNEQFF.

This clonotype was recorded at least ten times. This sequence joins TRBV4-3 and TRBJ2-2, with TRBD1 matching 8 bases. The CDR3 has 15 amino acids. V trimming: 4 bases; J trimming: 3 bases; junction bases outside the gene matches: 4. Germline V gene data show CDR1 as LGHNA and CDR2 as YSLEER. The CDR3 nucleotides read TGCGCCAGCAGCCTACAGACAGGGGACACCGGGGAGCTGTTTTTT. Protein product: CASSLQTGDTGELFF.

There are many counts of this clonotype. The chain couples TRBV4-3 to TRBJ1-1; the match to TRBD1 covers 8 bases. The V and J ends lost 5 bases and 5 bases, in that order; junction bases with no gene match: 4. The CDR3 spans 13 residues. CDR1 and CDR2 from the germline V gene are LGHNA and YSLEER. Written as DNA, the CDR3 is TGCGCCAGCAGCAAGGACAGGGAAACTGAAGCTTTCTTT. Amino acids: CASSKDRETEAFF.

This chain uses TRBV7-2 with TRBJ1-5; D gene unclear. From germline, CDR1 is SGHTA and CDR2 FQGNSA. Trimming pared 2 bases from V and 6 bases from J, leaving 8 bases between. The CDR3 totals 13 residues. CDR3 region: CASSLRPLQPQHF. In DNA, the CDR3 is TGTGCCAGCAGCTTAAGACCTCTTCAGCCCCAGCATTTT.

In its sample, this clonotype was seen many times. This chain uses TRBV9 with TRBJ2-7; D is perhaps TRBD1 (5 bases). The CDR3 totals 13 residues. Germline V gene data show CDR1 as SGDLS and CDR2 as YYNGEE. V lost 4 bases and J lost 1, with 9 bases in between. The CDR3 is CASSRTTSYEQYF. DNA for the CDR3: TGTGCCAGCAGCCGGACAACGTCCTACGAGCAGTACTTC. Complete variable domain (other parts from reference TRBV9 and TRBJ2-7): DSGVTQTPKHLITATGQRVTLRCSPRSGDLSVYWYQQSLDQGLQFLIQYYNGEERAKGNILERFSAQQFPDLHSELNLSSLELGDSALYFCASSRTTSYEQYFGPGTRLTVT.

The rearrangement links TRBV21-1 to TRBJ1-1; the D call TRBD1 from the table was never checked on the DNA. TRBV21-1 is an annotated pseudogene. The CDR3 consists of 17 residues. The CDR3 DNA is TGTGCCAGCAGCCCTGGGGGACACTGCGGTGCCTTAATCGGAGCTTTCTTT. Translated: CASSPGGHCGALIGAFF.

This clonotype came up many times. The chain is built from TRBV20-1 and TRBJ2-5; the D gene is possibly TRBD2 (6 bases). Germline values: CDR1 DFQATT, CDR2 SNEGSKA (reference sequence). The CDR3 runs 15 residues. Trimming cost V 5 bases and J 2 bases, with 18 bases left between them. CDR3 nucleotides: TGCAGTGCTGCCATTCGCTCGGGAGTTCAAGAGACCCAGTACTTC. It yields the protein CSAAIRSGVQETQYF.

Ten or more counts support this clonotype. The chain is built from TRBV5-1 and TRBJ1-1, with unresolved D. Trimming cost V 0 bases and J 1 base, with 7 bases left between them. CDR1 and CDR2 (germline): SGHRS, YFSETQ. The CDR3 totals 14 residues. For the CDR3, the DNA is TGCGCCAGCAGCTTGGATGGCCAGAACACTGAAGCTTTCTTT. Its protein product is CASSLDGQNTEAFF.

This clonotype was counted ten times or more. The rearrangement links TRBV6-6 to TRBJ2-5; TRBD2 is a possible D gene (5 bases). CDR3 length: 12 residues. Trimming cost V 7 bases and J 5 bases, with 11 bases left between them. Germline CDR1 MNHNY, CDR2 SVGAGI (reference sequence). CDR3 region: CASKIPGETQYF. The CDR3 DNA reads as TGTGCCAGCAAAATACCGGGGGAGACCCAGTACTTC.

V gene TRBV9 combines with J gene TRBJ2-1; either TRBD1 or TRBD2 may supply D (6 bases each). Germline values: CDR1 SGDLS, CDR2 YYNGEE. The germline V and J ends were trimmed by 4 bases and 6 bases, with 23 bases remaining between them. This CDR3 comprises 17 residues. This chain's CDR3 is CASSSGGGAGVSNEQFF. The CDR3 DNA sequence: TGTGCCAGCAGCTCCGGCGGAGGGGCAGGGGTGAGCAATGAGCAGTTCTTC. Full variable domain (rest looked up from reference TRBV9 and TRBJ2-1): DSGVTQTPKHLITATGQRVTLRCSPRSGDLSVYWYQQSLDQGLQFLIQYYNGEERAKGNILERFSAQQFPDLHSELNLSSLELGDSALYFCASSSGGGAGVSNEQFFGPGTRLTVL.

In its sample, this clonotype was seen many times. The chain is built from TRBV7-8 and TRBJ2-3; 8 bases are shared with TRBD2. V dropped 5 bases and J dropped 4; count of bases not matched to a gene: 2. The CDR3 loop spans 13 amino acids. Germline assignment: CDR1 SGHVS and CDR2 FQNEAQ. The CDR3 is CASSRREADTQYF. The CDR3 DNA sequence: TGTGCCAGCAGCCGGCGGGAGGCAGATACGCAGTATTTT.

In its sample, this clonotype was seen many times. V and J are TRBV12-3 or TRBV12-4 and TRBJ2-7; 9 bases map to TRBD1. Trimming at V came to 5 bases and at J to 6 bases, leaving 11 bases not matched to a gene. This CDR3 is built from 15 residues. CDR3 in amino acids: CASSPKQGANFEQYF. CDR3 sequence (DNA): TGTGCCAGCAGTCCGAAACAGGGGGCGAATTTCGAGCAGTACTTC.

The sample holds many counts of this clonotype. This sequence joins TRBV5-6 and TRBJ2-5; tentatively, D is TRBD1 or TRBD2 (5 bases each). Per germline, CDR1 SGHDT and CDR2 YYEEEE. V lost 0 bases and J lost 5, with 17 bases in between. This CDR3 has 16 amino acids. Written as DNA, the CDR3 is TGTGCCAGCAGCTTGGCCTTCGGGACGGCCGTGGAGACCCAGTACTTC. It yields the protein CASSLAFGTAVETQYF.

This clonotype was seen at least ten times. The V call is TRBV5-5, the J call TRBJ2-1; 8 nucleotides align to TRBD2. There are 14 residues in the CDR3. Germline V lookup: CDR1 SGHKS, CDR2 YYEKEE (reference sequence). With V trimmed by 1 base and J by 9 bases, 6 bases remained unmatched. The CDR3, as DNA: TGTGCCAGCAGCTTGAGGGGGACTAGTATTGAGCAGTTCTTC. This codes for CASSLRGTSIEQFF.

This clonotype has more than one count but fewer than ten. V usage is TRBV14 and J usage is TRBJ2-1; D gene uncertain. Germline V lookup: CDR1 SGHDN, CDR2 FVKESK. The CDR3 is 15 amino acids. Trimming removed 2 bases at V and 6 bases at J, with 14 bases between. The CDR3 loop is CASSQPVLIRNEQFF. CDR3 sequence (DNA): TGTGCCAGCAGCCAACCTGTTCTAATACGCAATGAGCAGTTCTTC.

In this sample, this clonotype turned up many times. Here the CDR3 DNA reads TGTGCCAGCAGCTTCCTGCCCGAGGCGGAGACCCAGTACTTC. Translation: CASSFLPEAETQYF. The J gene is TRBJ2-5, the V gene TRBV7-3; D is uncertain. CDR3 length: 14 amino acids. Between the trimmed V and J ends, which lost 3 bases and 5 bases, there was a span of 13 bases. Looked up from germline, CDR1 is SGHTA and CDR2 is FQGTGA.

The genes are TRBV20-1 and TRBJ1-5; 7 bases align to TRBD1. The germline gives CDR1 DFQATT, CDR2 SNEGSKA (reference sequence). Trimming removed 0 bases from V and 6 bases from J; junction bases left unmatched: 8. The CDR3 is 15 residues long. Written as DNA, the CDR3 is TGCAGTGCTAGAGAGGCTCGACAGGGCAGTCAGCCCCAGCATTTT. It codes for CSAREARQGSQPQHF.

This clonotype was seen a handful of times. The chain has TRBV7-2 and TRBJ2-7; D is unresolved. The CDR3 extends over 14 amino acids. Trimming shortened V by 6 bases and J by 2 bases, and 14 bases separated the two germline ends. Germline V CDR1 and CDR2: SGHTA, FQGNSA. The CDR3 nucleotides read TGTGCCAGCAGTCACGGCGGCAGCCCCTACGAGCAGTACTTC. Encoded protein: CASSHGGSPYEQYF.

The sample holds many counts of this clonotype. The chain combines TRBV12-3 or TRBV12-4 with TRBJ2-7; 9 positions agree with TRBD2. The J segment lost 2 bases and the V segment lost 2 bases, leaving 4 bases of the junction unmatched. This CDR3 is 15 amino acids long. CDR3 sequence reads: CASSLRLAGPYEQYF. CDR3 in DNA: TGTGCCAGCAGTTTAAGGCTAGCGGGGCCCTACGAGCAGTACTTC.